This T cell receptor (beta chain) stems from a study of immune cell composition in non-small cell lung cancer. Study context: Tumours were mainly lung adenocarcinoma or squamous cell carcinoma.

Here immunoSEQ multiplex PCR was the method, and the copy in TCRdb shows in-frame clones only, minus some. The sample lists about 9,000 clones, about 80% seen once, with about 9.4% in the top ten. Per germline, CDR1 MDHEN and CDR2 SYDVKM. This CDR3 is built from 18 residues. The V and J ends lost 8 bases and 0 bases respectively, with 25 bases between them. The TCR was taken from a human donor with non-small cell lung cancer. The rearrangement links TRBV28 to TRBJ1-2; D might be TRBD1 (6 bases). Sequences were obtained from lung tumor tissue. CDR3 protein: CASHGVIGQPLSNYGYTF. The CDR3 DNA sequence: TGTGCCAGCCACGGGGTTATAGGACAGCCCCTTTCTAACTATGGCTACACCTTC.